A selection of T cell receptor beta chains follows, all from one sample in a study of T cell responses to AZD1222 COVID-19 vaccine. TCRdb keeps only in-frame clones here, not all; method: immunoSEQ multiplex PCR. The data contain some 180,000 clones, over 80% of them seen just once; the ten biggest clones take up 0.8% to 1.3%. The specimen comprised peripheral blood, sampled 28 days after the second dose of the MenACWY control vaccine. All receptors derive from an adult who received the MenACWY meningococcal vaccine as a control. Each CDR3 is given with its conserved first and last residue. A D gene is named only where the DNA matches it firmly. Not every row has a clone size; where given, it reads once, few, many or a size class.

V	size	J	D	CDR3	DNA
TRBV24-1	NA	TRBJ1-2	TRBD1	CATSDRGQGDGYTF	TGTGCCACCAGTGACCGAGGACAGGGGGATGGCTACACCTTC
TRBV6-6	NA	TRBJ2-3	TRBD2	CASRPAGAQGTDTQYF	TGTGCCAGCAGGCCAGCGGGGGCACAGGGCACAGATACGCAGTATTTT
TRBV27	NA	TRBJ2-7	NA	CASRPDAYYGEQYF	TGTGCCAGCCGCCCGGACGCTTATTACGGCGAGCAGTACTTC
TRBV6-5	NA	TRBJ1-1	NA	CASNRLGVGTEAFF	TGTGCCAGCAACCGACTGGGAGTGGGCACTGAAGCTTTCTTT
TRBV4-1	NA	TRBJ1-1	NA	CASSQDIWGRNTEAFF	TGCGCCAGCAGCCAAGATATCTGGGGCAGGAACACTGAAGCTTTCTTT
TRBV7-2	NA	TRBJ1-2	TRBD1	CASSQAGGVGYTF	TGTGCCAGCAGCCAGGCAGGGGGCGTTGGCTACACCTTC
TRBV5-1	NA	TRBJ2-2	NA	CASSLLSGPGELFF	TGCGCCAGCAGCTTGCTGTCAGGGCCCGGGGAGCTGTTTTTT
TRBV5-6	NA	TRBJ1-4	TRBD1	CASSAPVGQGSEKLFF	TGTGCCAGCAGCGCCCCGGTTGGACAGGGTTCCGAAAAACTGTTTTTT
TRBV6-4	NA	TRBJ2-3	TRBD2	CASSVRGRGDTQYF	TGTGCCAGCAGTGTGCGCGGGAGGGGTGATACGCAGTATTTT
TRBV5-6	NA	TRBJ1-1	NA	CASSYGTREDEAFF	TGTGCCAGCAGCTACGGGACCAGGGAAGATGAAGCTTTCTTT
TRBV24-1	NA	TRBJ2-2	TRBD1	CATSGAAGTGNTGELFF	TGTGCCACCAGTGGGGCCGCCGGGACAGGGAACACCGGGGAGCTGTTTTTT
TRBV5-8	once	TRBJ2-7	NA	CASSFSYEQYF	TGTGCCAGCAGCTTCTCCTACGAGCAGTACTTC
TRBV27	NA	TRBJ2-3	NA	CASSLTWGTDTQYF	TGTGCCAGCAGTTTAACGTGGGGCACAGATACGCAGTATTTT
TRBV30	once	TRBJ1-4	TRBD1	CAWERDRIKNEKLFF	TGTGCCTGGGAACGGGACAGGATCAAAAATGAAAAACTGTTTTTT
TRBV10-3	NA	TRBJ1-3	TRBD1	CAIRPGQGDFGGNTIYF	TGTGCCATCAGACCGGGACAGGGGGATTTCGGTGGAAACACCATATATTTT
TRBV11-1	NA	TRBJ2-3	NA	CASSLRYQRQYF	TGTGCCAGCAGCTTACGTTACCAGCGCCAGTATTTT
TRBV9	NA	TRBJ1-6	NA	CASSVGTERNSPLHF	TGTGCCAGCAGCGTAGGGACAGAGCGGAATTCACCCCTCCACTTT
TRBV9	NA	TRBJ1-3	NA	CASTPGLSGNTIYF	TGTGCCAGCACCCCAGGGCTCTCTGGAAACACCATATATTTT
TRBV5-5	NA	TRBJ1-4	NA	CASSSRWEKLFF	TGTGCCAGCAGCTCCCGTTGGGAAAAACTGTTTTTT
TRBV7-9	NA	TRBJ2-2	NA	CASSLAGAGELFF	TGTGCCAGCAGCTTAGCGGGGGCCGGGGAGCTGTTTTTT
TRBV5-1	NA	TRBJ2-5	NA	CASSLGGEKTQYF	TGCGCCAGCAGCTTGGGCGGGGAGAAGACCCAGTACTTC
TRBV27	NA	TRBJ1-6	TRBD1	CASSSYGQGGHSPLHF	TGTGCCAGCAGTTCCTATGGACAGGGAGGGCATTCACCCCTCCACTTT
TRBV6-5	NA	TRBJ1-2	NA	CASSLDYRAYGYTF	TGTGCCAGCAGTCTAGATTACAGGGCCTATGGCTACACCTTC
TRBV2	NA	TRBJ1-2	NA	CASRVTNYGYTF	TGTGCCAGCAGGGTTACTAACTATGGCTACACCTTC
TRBV5-1	NA	TRBJ2-2	NA	CASCIGVAAGTGELFF	TGCGCCAGCTGCATCGGAGTAGCTGCGGGCACCGGGGAGCTGTTTTTT
TRBV12-3/TRBV12-4	NA	TRBJ2-1	NA	CASSLLTEQFF	TGTGCCAGCAGTTTGCTGACGGAGCAGTTCTTC
TRBV18	once	TRBJ2-7	NA	CASSPLGREGYEQYF	TGTGCCAGCTCACCCCTAGGCAGGGAAGGCTACGAGCAGTACTTC
TRBV5-1	NA	TRBJ2-3	TRBD1	CASSLETGVDTQYF	TGCGCCAGCAGCTTGGAGACAGGGGTGGATACGCAGTATTTT
TRBV7-9	NA	TRBJ1-1	NA	CASSPGPGAGSNTEAFF	TGTGCCAGCAGCCCAGGCCCGGGGGCAGGCTCGAACACTGAAGCTTTCTTT
TRBV2	NA	TRBJ1-2	TRBD1	CASSDKPGQGDGYTF	TGTGCCAGCAGTGACAAACCGGGACAGGGGGATGGCTACACCTTC
TRBV30	NA	TRBJ1-1	NA	CAWMFPRAEAFF	TGTGCCTGGATGTTTCCCAGGGCTGAAGCTTTCTTT
TRBV5-1	NA	TRBJ1-5	NA	CASSLGDNNQPQHF	TGCGCCAGCAGCTTGGGAGACAACAATCAGCCCCAGCATTTT
TRBV13	NA	TRBJ1-1	NA	CASSLNRLDTEAFF	TGTGCCAGCAGCCTAAATCGGCTGGACACTGAAGCTTTCTTT
TRBV5-1	NA	TRBJ2-7	NA	CASSLGSSYEQYF	TGCGCCAGCAGCTTGGGGAGCTCCTACGAGCAGTACTTC
TRBV21-1	NA	TRBJ1-5	NA	CASSTLRNREPQHF	TGTGCCAGCAGCACTCTGAGGAATAGGGAGCCCCAGCATTTT
TRBV6-2/TRBV6-3	NA	TRBJ1-5	NA	CASSDPVGGMRGTTQHF	TGTGCCAGCAGTGACCCGGTAGGGGGGATGAGAGGAACCACCCAGCATTTT
TRBV10-3	NA	TRBJ1-1	NA	CAISLGQNTEAFF	TGTGCCATCAGTCTCGGACAGAACACTGAAGCTTTCTTT
TRBV10-3	NA	TRBJ2-3	NA	CAISEGIAATDTQYF	TGTGCCATCAGTGAGGGTATAGCGGCCACAGATACGCAGTATTTT
TRBV19	NA	TRBJ1-2	TRBD1	CASSIKGTGAYGYTF	TGTGCCAGTAGTATTAAGGGGACAGGGGCTTATGGCTACACCTTC
TRBV6-2/TRBV6-3	NA	TRBJ1-5	NA	CASSARGQPQHF	TGTGCCAGCAGTGCCAGGGGTCAGCCCCAGCATTTT
TRBV5-4	NA	TRBJ1-2	NA	CASSSSGTRSTYGYTF	TGTGCCAGCAGCTCATCCGGGACCCGCTCGACCTATGGCTACACCTTC
TRBV7-8	once	TRBJ1-5	NA	CASSLEWWGGSNQPQHF	TGTGCCAGCAGCTTAGAGTGGTGGGGAGGTAGCAATCAGCCCCAGCATTTT
TRBV7-2	NA	TRBJ1-1	NA	CASSTQEFTEAFF	TGTGCCAGCAGCACACAGGAGTTCACTGAAGCTTTCTTT